This T cell receptor beta chain appears in the sequencing data of a study of cytomegalovirus exposure and HLA in healthy donors. The germline V gene has CDR1 SGHAT and CDR2 FQNNGV. The CDR3 contains 15 residues. V trimming: 5 bases; J trimming: 3 bases; junction bases outside the gene matches: 7. In the PCR, 60 Vbeta and 13 Jbeta primers were used. The data were produced by immunoSEQ multiplex PCR, yet TCRdb's version contains in-frame clones alone and is incomplete. The sample lists roughly 120,000 clones, approximately 81% occurring once. The material sequenced was PBMCs. The sequence derives from a woman aged 25 to 39 in good health and CMV-seronegative. The V gene is TRBV11-2, the J gene TRBJ2-3; 8 bases agree with TRBD1. CDR3 sequence reads: CASSHRGMLTDTQYF. The CDR3 DNA reads TGTGCCAGCAGCCACAGGGGGATGCTGACAGATACGCAGTATTTT.